This is a list of T cell receptor beta chains from one sample in a study of blood T cell repertoires in COVID-19. Assay: immunoSEQ multiplex PCR; the TCRdb copy retains only in-frame clones and omits some. The table has 200,000 to 250,000 clones, 90% seen once. The sample taken for sequencing was peripheral blood. The origin of the receptors is a young man with COVID-19, enrolled during active disease. Both conserved end residues are part of each CDR3. The D gene is left open where the match is weak. Only some rows state a clone size, as once, few, many or a class for expanded clones.

d_gene | abundance | j_gene | v_gene | CDR3nt | CDR3aa
NA | NA | TRBJ1-1 | TRBV28 | TGTGCCAGCAGGACCGGGGGGGTGGGAAACACTGAAGCTTTCTTT | CASRTGGVGNTEAFF
NA | NA | TRBJ2-1 | TRBV5-1 | TGCGCCAGCAGCCCGGGTTGGGGAGCGGGTGGTAATGAGCAGTTCTTC | CASSPGWGAGGNEQFF
NA | NA | TRBJ1-2 | TRBV19 | TGTGCCAGTAGTTCAGGGGCGGAGTACTATGGCTACACCTTC | CASSSGAEYYGYTF
NA | NA | TRBJ1-1 | TRBV7-9 | TGTGCCAGCAGCCGCCGGGAGGCGACTGAAGCTTTCTTT | CASSRREATEAFF
NA | NA | TRBJ1-5 | TRBV18 | TGTGCCAGCTCACCGACAGGCCCTCCCTCACCTTATCAGCCCCAGCATTTT | CASSPTGPPSPYQPQHF
TRBD2 | NA | TRBJ2-7 | TRBV27 | TGTGCCAGCGCCGGATCTAGCGGACCTCCCTACGAGCAGTACTTC | CASAGSSGPPYEQYF
TRBD1 | NA | TRBJ1-3 | TRBV19 | TGTGCCAGTAGGTGGGACAGGCCCGGTGCAGACACCATATATTTT | CASRWDRPGADTIYF
TRBD1 | NA | TRBJ1-3 | TRBV3-1/TRBV3-2 | TGTGCCAGCAGCCAAGATTTTGGACAGGTTTACTCTGGAAACACCATATATTTT | CASSQDFGQVYSGNTIYF
NA | NA | TRBJ1-5 | TRBV6-2/TRBV6-3 | TGTGCCAGCAGTTACCTTGGGCTCCTCCCCAATCAGCCCCAGCATTTT | CASSYLGLLPNQPQHF
NA | NA | TRBJ1-4 | TRBV6-5 | TGTGCCAGCAGGAGACAGGTCAATGAAAAACTGTTTTTT | CASRRQVNEKLFF
TRBD2 | once | TRBJ2-2 | TRBV24-1 | TGTGCCACCAGTGACCGGCTAGCGGGAGGTTTTGGCGGGGAGCTGTTTTTT | CATSDRLAGGFGGELFF
NA | NA | TRBJ2-1 | TRBV7-9 | TGTGCCAGCAGCTTAGCGTTCGGGGGGCACAATGAGCAGTTCTTC | CASSLAFGGHNEQFF
NA | NA | TRBJ2-5 | TRBV7-2 | TGTGCCAGCAGCTTAATGGGGGGAGAGACCCAGTACTTC | CASSLMGGETQYF
NA | NA | TRBJ1-2 | TRBV10-3 | TGTGCCATCAGTTCGACAACTAACTATGGCTACACCTTC | CAISSTTNYGYTF
NA | NA | TRBJ1-1 | TRBV7-3 | TGTGCCAGCAGCTTATGGGCGAACACTGAAGCTTTCTTT | CASSLWANTEAFF
NA | NA | TRBJ1-5 | TRBV10-2 | TGCGCCAGCAGTGAGTCGAGTGGCAATCAGCCCCAGCATTTT | CASSESSGNQPQHF
TRBD1 | NA | TRBJ2-7 | TRBV23-1 | TGCGCCAGCAGTCCTTTACAGCACAGGGGGATCTACGAGCAGTACTTC | CASSPLQHRGIYEQYF
TRBD1 | NA | TRBJ1-2 | TRBV27 | TGTGCCAGCCGCCGGACAGGGGGCCTCTATGGCTACACCTTC | CASRRTGGLYGYTF
NA | NA | TRBJ1-2 | TRBV12-3/TRBV12-4 | TGTGCCAGCAGTTTAACCAGGGTTGGCTACACCTTC | CASSLTRVGYTF
NA | NA | TRBJ2-3 | TRBV13 | TGTGCCAGCAGCCACCTCACTGAACTTAGCACAGATACGCAGTATTTT | CASSHLTELSTDTQYF
TRBD1 | NA | TRBJ1-1 | TRBV12-5 | TGTGCTAGTGGTTTGATGGCCGGGACAGTGAACACTGAAGCTTTCTTT | CASGLMAGTVNTEAFF
NA | NA | TRBJ1-2 | TRBV20-1 | TGCAGTGCTAGTGGGAGGGCAGGGCATGGCTACACCTTC | CSASGRAGHGYTF
TRBD1 | NA | TRBJ2-1 | TRBV4-3 | TGCGCCAGCAGCCCTGGGACAGGGTCCTACAATGAGCAGTTCTTC | CASSPGTGSYNEQFF
NA | once | TRBJ2-1 | TRBV11-3 | TGTGCCAGCAGCCTTAGCTCCTACAATGAGCAGTTCTTC | CASSLSSYNEQFF
NA | NA | TRBJ2-3 | TRBV5-5 | TGTGCCAGCAGCTTCCTGGAATGGGCGGATACGCAGTATTTT | CASSFLEWADTQYF
TRBD1 | NA | TRBJ1-5 | TRBV4-1 | TGCGCCAGCAGCCAAACAGAGACAGGGGGCAGCTATCAGCCCCAGCATTTT | CASSQTETGGSYQPQHF
NA | NA | TRBJ2-2 | TRBV7-2 | TGTGCCATCCGGAAAGAAACGACCAGGCTCACCGGGGAGCTGTTTTTT | CAIRKETTRLTGELFF
NA | NA | TRBJ1-2 | TRBV5-1 | TGCGCCAGCAGCGGGGGGGACGGTAACTATGGCTACACCTTC | CASSGGDGNYGYTF
NA | NA | TRBJ1-1 | TRBV19 | TGTGCCAGTCATCGGACAGTGAACACTGAAGCTTTCTTT | CASHRTVNTEAFF
TRBD2 | NA | TRBJ2-1 | TRBV7-2 | TGTGCCAGCAGATACGGGACTAGCCCCCACAATGAGCAGTTCTTC | CASRYGTSPHNEQFF
NA | once | TRBJ2-1 | TRBV5-1 | TGCGCCAGCAGCTTTCTAGTCAACAATGAGCAGTTCTTC | CASSFLVNNEQFF
NA | NA | TRBJ2-3 | TRBV4-3 | TGCGCCAGCAGCCAAGATTTAATCAGCACAGATACGCAGTATTTT | CASSQDLISTDTQYF
NA | once | TRBJ1-2 | TRBV29-1 | TGCAGCGTTGAACCCCGTATGAGGAGAGGCTACACCTTC | CSVEPRMRRGYTF
NA | NA | TRBJ1-5 | TRBV5-1 | TGCGCCAGCAGCTTGTCCCCGGTAAGCAATCAGCCCCAGCATTTT | CASSLSPVSNQPQHF
TRBD2 | NA | TRBJ2-3 | TRBV30 | TGTGCCTGGAGTACAGGGACTAGCGGGAAGAAGGGTTACACAGATACGCAGTATTTT | CAWSTGTSGKKGYTDTQYF
NA | once | TRBJ1-1 | TRBV18 | TGTGCCAGCTCACCAATCGGGGGGGCGATCGCTGAGGACACTGAAGCTTTCTTT | CASSPIGGAIAEDTEAFF
NA | NA | TRBJ1-1 | TRBV18 | TGTGCCAGCTCACCACCGGGGAGGGGATCGTCTGAAGCTTTCTTT | CASSPPGRGSSEAFF
NA | NA | TRBJ1-1 | TRBV6-5 | TGTGCCAGCAGTTACTCGTGGGCTCTCACGTCTGAAGCTTTCTTT | CASSYSWALTSEAFF
NA | once | TRBJ1-5 | TRBV6-5 | TGTGCCAGCAGTTACCAGGGCAATCAGCCCCAGCATTTT | CASSYQGNQPQHF
TRBD1 | NA | TRBJ2-3 | TRBV6-5 | TGTGCCAGCCGTACGGGACAGGGTACAGATACGCAGTATTTT | CASRTGQGTDTQYF
TRBD2 | NA | TRBJ2-1 | TRBV19 | TGTGCAGTGGGGGGGATTAGCCCCTGGGGCAATGAGCAGTTCTTC | CAVGGISPWGNEQFF
NA | NA | TRBJ1-4 | TRBV9 | TGTGCCAGCAGCTCAAGCACTAATGAAAAACTGTTTTTT | CASSSSTNEKLFF
NA | NA | TRBJ2-7 | TRBV4-2 | TGTGCCAGCAGCCAAGGAGCAGCGGGTGCCTACGAGCAGTACTTC | CASSQGAAGAYEQYF
TRBD2 | NA | TRBJ2-3 | TRBV5-1 | TGCGCCAGCAGCTTGGGCGGGAGGGCCCCAGATACGCAGTATTTT | CASSLGGRAPDTQYF
NA | NA | TRBJ1-2 | TRBV24-1 | TGTGCCACCAGTGGTGGGGACTCCAACTATGGCTACACCTTC | CATSGGDSNYGYTF
NA | NA | TRBJ1-5 | TRBV28 | TGTGCCAGCAGTCCTCAGGTATGGAGGGATAGCAATCAGCCCCAGCATTTT | CASSPQVWRDSNQPQHF
TRBD1 | NA | TRBJ1-6 | TRBV5-4 | TGTGCCAGCAGCTTGGGGGACAGGGGGTTTCCCCTCCACTTT | CASSLGDRGFPLHF
TRBD2 | NA | TRBJ2-6 | TRBV4-2 | TGTGCCAGCAGCCAAGGGACTAGCGGGAGCTCTGGGGCCAACGTCCTGACTTTC | CASSQGTSGSSGANVLTF
TRBD1 | once | TRBJ1-1 | TRBV5-6 | TGTGCCAGCAGCTTGTGGGACAGGGAGGTCACTGAAGCTTTCTTT | CASSLWDREVTEAFF
NA | NA | TRBJ1-4 | TRBV14 | TGTGCCAGCAGCCAAGATCGGTCCTGGGAAAAACTGTTTTTT | CASSQDRSWEKLFF
NA | NA | TRBJ2-7 | TRBV11-2 | TGTGCCAGCAGCCCGACTGGGAGTAGTCTGTACGAGCAGTACTTC | CASSPTGSSLYEQYF
NA | NA | TRBJ1-6 | TRBV7-2 | TGTGCCAGCAGCCCAGGACAGCTTAATTCACCCCTCCACTTT | CASSPGQLNSPLHF
TRBD1 | NA | TRBJ1-2 | TRBV9 | TGTGCCAGCAGCGTAGGCGGGACAGCGAACTATGGCTACACCTTC | CASSVGGTANYGYTF
TRBD2 | NA | TRBJ2-1 | TRBV7-9 | TGTGCCAGCAGCCCCCGTCCGACTAGCGGGAGGGCCGGATACAATGAGCAGTTCTTC | CASSPRPTSGRAGYNEQFF
TRBD2 | NA | TRBJ2-1 | TRBV25-1 | TGTGCCAGCAGTGCCGTCCCTAGCGGGAGGGTGGCTGAGCAGTTCTTC | CASSAVPSGRVAEQFF
TRBD2 | once | TRBJ2-2 | TRBV9 | TGTGCCAGCGGTAGCGGGGGGGCCATCGGGGAGCTGTTTTTT | CASGSGGAIGELFF
NA | NA | TRBJ2-7 | TRBV5-1 | TGCGCCAGCAGCCCTTCCTACGAGCAGTACTTC | CASSPSYEQYF
TRBD1 | NA | TRBJ1-2 | TRBV7-3 | TGTGCCAGCAGCTTAGGGGGACAGGGGCCGGGTGGCTACACCTTC | CASSLGGQGPGGYTF